These 6 T cell receptor beta chains were all obtained from the same sample, sequenced in a study of CD8 T cells in ankylosing spondylitis. TCRdb passed the 5' RACE reads through MiXCR, listing each CDR3 protein once. The profile shows roughly 470,000 distinct CDR3 sequences, roughly 25% of them singletons. General observations from the study: Made up of roughly 8 highly homologous variants, a TCR beta motif appeared characteristic of ankylosing spondylitis blood.

Antigens of these TCRs are unknown. The sequenced sample was blood, either unsorted or a sorted T cell fraction (not recorded which). The receptors were gathered from a male donor with ankylosing spondylitis.

This clonotype was detected a few times. This chain joins TRBV5-1 and TRBJ2-1; either TRBD1 or TRBD2 may fit D (5 bases each). Trimming pared 4 bases from V and 5 bases from J, leaving 16 bases between. The germline gives CDR1 SGHRS, CDR2 YFSETQ. CDR3 length equals 15 residues. The CDR3 nucleotides are TGCGCCAGCAGCCGGGGCGGCAGGGTCGACAATGAGCAGTTCTTC. It yields the protein CASSRGGRVDNEQFF.

V usage is TRBV18 and J usage is TRBJ1-5; TRBD1 matches 8 bases. This CDR3 has 16 amino acids. The ends lost 6 bases at V and 4 bases at J; junction bases unmatched: 11. Germline V gives CDR1 KGHSH, CDR2 LQKENI. The CDR3 region is CASSPMPRQGNQPQHF. The DNA of the CDR3 is TGTGCCAGCTCGCCAATGCCTCGACAGGGGAATCAGCCCCAGCATTTT. Variable domain in full (rest from reference TRBV18 and TRBJ1-5): NAGVMQNPRHLVRRRGQEARLRCSPMKGHSHVYWYRQLPEEGLKFMVYLQKENIIDESGMPKERFSAEFPKEGPSILRIQQVVRGDSAAYFCASSPMPRQGNQPQHFGDGTRLSIL.

This clonotype was seen only a few times. The chain couples TRBV20-1 to TRBJ2-1; 9 bases fit TRBD2. The CDR3 spans 13 residues. The germline V gene encodes CDR1 DFQATT and CDR2 SNEGSKA (reference sequence). Germline trimming cut 5 bases from V and 6 bases from J; bases unmatched to any gene: 5. The CDR3 here is CSAHWTSANEQFF. For the CDR3, the DNA is TGCAGTGCTCATTGGACTAGCGCCAATGAGCAGTTCTTC.

The table lists this clonotype with a few counts. The V gene is TRBV7-9, the J gene TRBJ2-3; no reliable D call. Trimming removed 0 bases at V and 2 bases at J, with 6 bases between. In germline, CDR1 is SEHNR, CDR2 FQNEAQ (reference sequence). This CDR3 has 14 amino acids. The DNA for the CDR3 is TGTGCCAGCAGCTTAGCCCTGCACACAGATACGCAGTATTTT. Translated, it gives CASSLALHTDTQYF. Full variable domain (outside the CDR3, taken from reference TRBV7-9 and TRBJ2-3): DTGVSQNPRHKITKRGQNVTFRCDPISEHNRLYWYRQTLGQGPEFLTYFQNEAQLEKSRLLSDRFSAERPKGSFSTLEIQRTEQGDSAMYLCASSLALHTDTQYFGPGTRLTVL.

The chain couples TRBV3-1 to TRBJ2-5; D gene uncertain. Trimming stripped 3 bases from V and 7 bases from J, with 21 bases between. CDR3 length equals 16 residues. Per the germline V gene, CDR1 is LGHDT and CDR2 is YNNKEL (reference sequence). The CDR3 DNA is TGTGCCAGCAGCCAGCAATTCAATGCAGGTTGGGGGACCCAGTACTTC. It is translated as CASSQQFNAGWGTQYF.

The rearrangement links TRBV7-9 to TRBJ2-2; TRBD1 aligns across 9 bases. CDR3 length: 16 residues. Germline-derived CDR1 and CDR2 are SEHNR and FQNEAQ (reference sequence). The junction had 8 bases not matched to a gene; V was cut back by 2 bases and J by 7 bases. The CDR3 nucleotides read TGTGCCAGCAGCTTAAAGGGGACAGGGTTCAACGGGGAGCTGTTTTTT. Translating gives CASSLKGTGFNGELFF. Full variable domain (outside the CDR3, taken from reference TRBV7-9 and TRBJ2-2): DTGVSQNPRHKITKRGQNVTFRCDPISEHNRLYWYRQTLGQGPEFLTYFQNEAQLEKSRLLSDRFSAERPKGSFSTLEIQRTEQGDSAMYLCASSLKGTGFNGELFFGEGSRLTVL.